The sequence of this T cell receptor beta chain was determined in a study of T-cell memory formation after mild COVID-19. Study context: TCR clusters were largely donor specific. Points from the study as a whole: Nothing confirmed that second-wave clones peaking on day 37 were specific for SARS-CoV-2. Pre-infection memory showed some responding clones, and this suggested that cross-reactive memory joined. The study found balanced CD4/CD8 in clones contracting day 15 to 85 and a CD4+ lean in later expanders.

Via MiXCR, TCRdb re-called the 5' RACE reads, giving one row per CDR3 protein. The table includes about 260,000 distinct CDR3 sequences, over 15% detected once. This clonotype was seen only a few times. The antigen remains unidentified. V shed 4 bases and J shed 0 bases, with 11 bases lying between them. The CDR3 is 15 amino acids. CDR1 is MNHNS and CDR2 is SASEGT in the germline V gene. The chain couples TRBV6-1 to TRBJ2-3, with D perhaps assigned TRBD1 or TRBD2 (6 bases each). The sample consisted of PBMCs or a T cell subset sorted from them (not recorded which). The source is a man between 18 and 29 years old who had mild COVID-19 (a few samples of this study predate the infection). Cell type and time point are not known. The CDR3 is CASSGQGRSTDTQYF. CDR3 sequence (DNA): TGTGCCAGCAGTGGTCAGGGGAGGAGCACAGATACGCAGTATTTT.